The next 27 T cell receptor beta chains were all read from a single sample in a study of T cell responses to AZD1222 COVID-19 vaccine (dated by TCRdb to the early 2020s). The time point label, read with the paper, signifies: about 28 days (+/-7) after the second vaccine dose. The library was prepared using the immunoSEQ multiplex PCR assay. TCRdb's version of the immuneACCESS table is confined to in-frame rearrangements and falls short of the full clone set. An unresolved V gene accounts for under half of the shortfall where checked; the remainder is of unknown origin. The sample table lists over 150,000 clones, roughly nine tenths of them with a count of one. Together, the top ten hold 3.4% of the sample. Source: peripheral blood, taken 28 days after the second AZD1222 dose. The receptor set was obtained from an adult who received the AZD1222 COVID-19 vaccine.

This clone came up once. CDR3 region: CASSESGLAGEEQFF. The CDR3 nucleotides read TGCGCCAGCAGTGAGTCGGGCCTAGCGGGAGAAGAGCAGTTCTTC. This chain uses TRBV10-1 with TRBJ2-1; 10 bases are a match to TRBD2. CDR3 size: 15 residues. J was trimmed by 10 bases and V by 0 bases; bases with no gene match: 6. Germline CDR1 WNHNN, CDR2 SYGVQD (reference sequence).

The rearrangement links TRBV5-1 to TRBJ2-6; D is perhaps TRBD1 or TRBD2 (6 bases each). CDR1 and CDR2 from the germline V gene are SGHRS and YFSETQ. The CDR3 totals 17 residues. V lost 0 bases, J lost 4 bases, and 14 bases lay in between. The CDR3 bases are TGCGCCAGCAGCTTGGTACGGGGGCCTACCGGGGCCAACGTCCTGACTTTC. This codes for CASSLVRGPTGANVLTF.

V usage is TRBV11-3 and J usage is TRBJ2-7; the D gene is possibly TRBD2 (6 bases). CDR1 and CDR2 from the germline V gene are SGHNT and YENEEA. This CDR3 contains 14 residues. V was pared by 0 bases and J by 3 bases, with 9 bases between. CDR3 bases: TGTGCCAGCAGCTTAGAGGAGGGGATCTACGAGCAGTACTTC. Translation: CASSLEEGIYEQYF.

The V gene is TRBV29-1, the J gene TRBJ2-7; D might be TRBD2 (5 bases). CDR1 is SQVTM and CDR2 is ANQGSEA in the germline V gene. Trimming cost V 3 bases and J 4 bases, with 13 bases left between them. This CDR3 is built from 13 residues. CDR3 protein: CSVDGEIPYEQYF. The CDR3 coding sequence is TGCAGCGTTGACGGGGAGATCCCGTACGAGCAGTACTTC.

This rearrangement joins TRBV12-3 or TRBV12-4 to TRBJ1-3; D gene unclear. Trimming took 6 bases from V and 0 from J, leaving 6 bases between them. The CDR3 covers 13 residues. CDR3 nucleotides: TGTGCCAGCAGACCGCTCTCTGGAAACACCATATATTTT. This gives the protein CASRPLSGNTIYF.

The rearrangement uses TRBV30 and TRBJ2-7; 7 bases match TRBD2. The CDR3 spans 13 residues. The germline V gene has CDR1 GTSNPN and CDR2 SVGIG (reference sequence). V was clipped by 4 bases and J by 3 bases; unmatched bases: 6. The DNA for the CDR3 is TGTGCCTGGACTGGGCGGGAGCGCTACGAGCAGTACTTC. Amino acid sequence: CAWTGRERYEQYF.

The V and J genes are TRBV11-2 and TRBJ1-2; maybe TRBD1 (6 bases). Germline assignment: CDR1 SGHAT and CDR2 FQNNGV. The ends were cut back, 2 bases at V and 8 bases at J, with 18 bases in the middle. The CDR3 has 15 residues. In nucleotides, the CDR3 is TGTGCCAGCAGCTTAATCACGGGGGGGCCAGGGGGCTACACCTTC. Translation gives CASSLITGGPGGYTF.

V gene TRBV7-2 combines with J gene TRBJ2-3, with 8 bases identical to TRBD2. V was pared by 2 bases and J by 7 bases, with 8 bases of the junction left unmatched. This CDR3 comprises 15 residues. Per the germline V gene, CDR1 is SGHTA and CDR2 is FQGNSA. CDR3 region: CASSLRGGRMNTQYF. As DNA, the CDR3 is TGTGCCAGCAGCTTACGGGGGGGCCGCATGAATACGCAGTATTTT. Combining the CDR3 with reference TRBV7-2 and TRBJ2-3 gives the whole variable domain GAGVSQSPSNKVTEKGKDVELRCDPISGHTALYWYRQSLGQGLEFLIYFQGNSAPDKSGLPSDRFSAERTGGSVSTLTIQRTQQEDSAVYLCASSLRGGRMNTQYFGPGTRLTVL.

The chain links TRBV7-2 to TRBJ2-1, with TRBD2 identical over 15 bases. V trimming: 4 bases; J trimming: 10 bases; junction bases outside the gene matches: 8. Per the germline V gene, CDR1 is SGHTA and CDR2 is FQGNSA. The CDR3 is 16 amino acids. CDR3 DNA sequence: TGTGCCAGCAGCTGGGGACTAGCGGGAGGCCAGGGGGAGCAGTTCTTC. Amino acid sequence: CASSWGLAGGQGEQFF.

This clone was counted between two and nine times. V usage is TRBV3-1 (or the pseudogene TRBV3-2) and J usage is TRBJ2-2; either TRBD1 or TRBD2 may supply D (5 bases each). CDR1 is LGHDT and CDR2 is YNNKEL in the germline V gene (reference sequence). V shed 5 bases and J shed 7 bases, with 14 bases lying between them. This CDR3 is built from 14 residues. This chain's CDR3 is CASSEGLRDGELFF. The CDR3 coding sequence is TGTGCCAGCAGCGAAGGACTCAGGGACGGGGAGCTGTTTTTT.

The CDR3 reads CASSFWGRTVSYEQYF. The CDR3 DNA follows: TGTGCCAGCAGTTTTTGGGGCAGGACAGTATCCTACGAGCAGTACTTC. This rearrangement joins TRBV28 to TRBJ2-7; TRBD1 might be the D (6 bases). Trimming left V 3 bases short and J 1 base short, with 16 bases between. The CDR3 has 16 residues. The V gene's germline CDR1 is MDHEN and CDR2 SYDVKM. The whole variable domain, filled in from reference TRBV28 and TRBJ2-7, reads DVKVTQSSRYLVKRTGEKVFLECVQDMDHENMFWYRQDPGLGLRLIYFSYDVKMKEKGDIPEGYSVSREKKERFSLILESASTNQTSMYLCASSFWGRTVSYEQYFGPGTRLTVT.

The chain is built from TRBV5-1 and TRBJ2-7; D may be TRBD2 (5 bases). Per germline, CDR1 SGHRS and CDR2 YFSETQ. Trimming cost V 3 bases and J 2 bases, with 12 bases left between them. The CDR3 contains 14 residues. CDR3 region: CASSSAETTYEQYF. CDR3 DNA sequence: TGCGCCAGCAGCTCGGCAGAGACTACCTACGAGCAGTACTTC.

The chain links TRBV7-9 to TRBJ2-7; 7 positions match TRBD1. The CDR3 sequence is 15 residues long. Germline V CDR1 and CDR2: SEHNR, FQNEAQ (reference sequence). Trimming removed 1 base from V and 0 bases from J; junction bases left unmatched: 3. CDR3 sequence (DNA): TGTGCCAGCAGCTTAGGCCCAGGGGGCTCCTACGAGCAGTACTTC. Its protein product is CASSLGPGGSYEQYF.

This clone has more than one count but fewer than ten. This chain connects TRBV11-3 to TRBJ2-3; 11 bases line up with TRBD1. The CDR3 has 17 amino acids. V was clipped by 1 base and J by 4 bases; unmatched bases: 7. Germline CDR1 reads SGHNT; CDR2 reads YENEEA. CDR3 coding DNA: TGTGCCAGCAGCTTAGTTCGGACAGGGGGCCGGGCAGATACGCAGTATTTT. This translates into CASSLVRTGGRADTQYF.

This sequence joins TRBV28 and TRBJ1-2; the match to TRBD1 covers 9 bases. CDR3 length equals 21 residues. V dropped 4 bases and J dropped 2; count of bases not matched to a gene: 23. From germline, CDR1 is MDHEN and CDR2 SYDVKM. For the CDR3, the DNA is TGTGCCAGCAGTTCTGTCCCTTCCCCCAGGAACAGGGGGCCGAGGAACTATGGCTACACCTTC. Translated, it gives CASSSVPSPRNRGPRNYGYTF.

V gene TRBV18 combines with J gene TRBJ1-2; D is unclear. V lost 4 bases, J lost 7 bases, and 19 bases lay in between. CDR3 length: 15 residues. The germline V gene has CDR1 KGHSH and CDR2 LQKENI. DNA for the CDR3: TGTGCCAGCTCACTATCCGACTCCCACTTTGGTGGCTACACCTTC. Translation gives CASSLSDSHFGGYTF.

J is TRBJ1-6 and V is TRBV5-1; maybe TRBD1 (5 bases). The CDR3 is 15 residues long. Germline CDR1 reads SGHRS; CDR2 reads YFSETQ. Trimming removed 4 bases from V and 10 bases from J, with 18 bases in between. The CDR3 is CASSVRGGSNSPLHF. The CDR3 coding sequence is TGCGCCAGCAGCGTAAGGGGTGGCTCGAACTCACCCCTCCACTTT.

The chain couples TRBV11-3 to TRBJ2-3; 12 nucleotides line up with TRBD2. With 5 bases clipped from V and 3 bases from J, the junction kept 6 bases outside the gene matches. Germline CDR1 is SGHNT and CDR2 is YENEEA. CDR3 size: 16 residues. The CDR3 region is CASSLRTSGATDTQYF. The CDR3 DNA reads TGTGCCAGCAGCCTTCGGACTAGCGGGGCTACAGATACGCAGTATTTT.

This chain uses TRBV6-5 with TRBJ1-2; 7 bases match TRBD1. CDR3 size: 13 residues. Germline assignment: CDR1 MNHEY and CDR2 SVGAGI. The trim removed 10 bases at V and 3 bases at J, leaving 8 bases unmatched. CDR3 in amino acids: CATQPQGYYGYTF. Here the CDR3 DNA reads TGTGCCACCCAACCACAGGGGTACTATGGCTACACCTTC.

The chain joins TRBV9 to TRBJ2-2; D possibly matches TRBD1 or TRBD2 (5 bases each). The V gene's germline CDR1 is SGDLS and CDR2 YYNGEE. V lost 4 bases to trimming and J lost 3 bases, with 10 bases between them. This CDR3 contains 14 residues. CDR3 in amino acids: CASSKGTDTGELFF. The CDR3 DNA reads TGTGCCAGCAGCAAAGGGACGGACACCGGGGAGCTGTTTTTT. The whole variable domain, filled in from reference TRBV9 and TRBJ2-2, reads DSGVTQTPKHLITATGQRVTLRCSPRSGDLSVYWYQQSLDQGLQFLIQYYNGEERAKGNILERFSAQQFPDLHSELNLSSLELGDSALYFCASSKGTDTGELFFGEGSRLTVL.

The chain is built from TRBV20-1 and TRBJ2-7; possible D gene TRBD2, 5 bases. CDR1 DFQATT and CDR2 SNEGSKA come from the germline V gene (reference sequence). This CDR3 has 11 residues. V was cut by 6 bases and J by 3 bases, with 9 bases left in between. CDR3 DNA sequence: TGCAGTGCGGGAGTGAGCTACGAGCAGTACTTC. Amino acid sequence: CSAGVSYEQYF.

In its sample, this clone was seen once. The CDR3 loop is CASSPKLDSSYNEQFF. Here the CDR3 DNA reads TGCGCCAGCAGCCCAAAGTTGGACAGCTCCTACAATGAGCAGTTCTTC. The V gene is TRBV4-1, the J gene TRBJ2-1, with D perhaps TRBD1 (6 bases). This CDR3 spans 16 amino acids. V lost 4 bases, J lost 0 bases, and 13 bases lay in between. Looked up from germline, CDR1 is MGHRA and CDR2 is YSYEKL.

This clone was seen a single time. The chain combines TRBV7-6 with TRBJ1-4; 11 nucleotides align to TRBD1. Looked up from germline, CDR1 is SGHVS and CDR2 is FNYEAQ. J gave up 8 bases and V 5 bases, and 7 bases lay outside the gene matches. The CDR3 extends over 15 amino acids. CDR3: CASSQGQGGMEKLFF. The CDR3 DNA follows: TGTGCCAGCAGCCAGGGACAGGGGGGTATGGAAAAACTGTTTTTT.

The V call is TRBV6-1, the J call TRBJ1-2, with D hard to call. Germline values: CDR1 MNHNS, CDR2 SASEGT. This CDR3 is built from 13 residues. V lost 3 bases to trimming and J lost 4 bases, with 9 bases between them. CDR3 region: CASSERGFYGYTF. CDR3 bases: TGTGCCAGCAGTGAGCGAGGTTTCTATGGCTACACCTTC.

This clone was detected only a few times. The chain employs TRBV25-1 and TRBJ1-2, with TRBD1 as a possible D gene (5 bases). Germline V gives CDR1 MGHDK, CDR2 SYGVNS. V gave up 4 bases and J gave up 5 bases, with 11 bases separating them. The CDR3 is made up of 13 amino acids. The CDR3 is CASSGGTAYGYTF. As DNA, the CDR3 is TGTGCCAGCAGTGGGGGGACGGCTTATGGCTACACCTTC.

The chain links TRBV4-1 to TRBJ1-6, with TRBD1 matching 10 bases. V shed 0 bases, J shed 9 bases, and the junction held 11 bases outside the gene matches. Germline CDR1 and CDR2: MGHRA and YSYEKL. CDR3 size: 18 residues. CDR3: CASSQDLHGRDRGSPLHF. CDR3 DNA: TGCGCCAGCAGCCAAGATCTTCATGGGCGGGACAGGGGTTCACCCCTCCACTTT.

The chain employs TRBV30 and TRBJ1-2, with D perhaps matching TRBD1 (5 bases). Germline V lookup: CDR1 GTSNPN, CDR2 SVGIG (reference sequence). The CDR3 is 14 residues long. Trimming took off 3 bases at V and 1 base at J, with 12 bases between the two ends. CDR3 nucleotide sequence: TGTGCCTGGAGCCCGAAGGGGAGTAACTATGGCTACACCTTC. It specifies CAWSPKGSNYGYTF.